This T cell receptor beta chain was sequenced for a study of cytomegalovirus exposure and HLA in healthy donors. Study summary: HLA-typed donors were the source of approximately 80 million unique TCRs held in an early data release. General study findings and limits: TCR beta V segments were, for the most part, productive about 90% or about 30% of the time in an earlier analysis. In presence/absence analyses, roughly uniform sequencing depth across donors was assumed. One later analysis reportedly identified an Asian-associated ancestry cluster that showed fewer N-insertions than the roughly 600-donor mean.

Germline CDR1 and CDR2: SNHLY and FYNNEI. The CDR3 extends over 18 amino acids. The ends lost 4 bases at V and 5 bases at J; junction bases unmatched: 9. Worth noting for this clone: Its target is not known.

Primers for the PCR totalled 60 Vbeta and 13 Jbeta. Assay: immunoSEQ multiplex PCR; the TCRdb copy retains only in-frame clones and omits some. The sample includes fewer than 150,000 clones, 77% of them seen just once. The sequencing sample was made of PBMCs. V gene TRBV2 combines with J gene TRBJ1-6; 12 nucleotides match TRBD1. The TCR was taken from a human donor in good health. The CDR3 nucleotides read TGTGCCAGCAGTGCCCGGGACAGGGGGCCTACGAATAATTCACCCCTCCACTTT. This gives the protein CASSARDRGPTNNSPLHF. The whole variable domain, remainder taken from reference TRBV2 and TRBJ1-6, is EPEVTQTPSHQVTQMGQEVILRCVPISNHLYFYWYRQILGQKVEFLVSFYNNEISEKSEIFDDQFSVERPDGSNFTLKIRSTKLEDSAMYFCASSARDRGPTNNSPLHFGNGTRLTVT.